Each of the 23 T cell receptor beta chains below was sequenced from the same sample in a study of PD-1 blockade in classical Hodgkin lymphoma. Time point reported: cycle 4 day 1 (C4D1), after less than 7 weeks of nivolumab. Following autologous stem cell transplantation, relapse occurred in every patient, and exposure to brentuximab vedotin varied. Purified CD4+ T cells were obtained from thawed PBMCs through magnetic negative selection. This table comes from immunoSEQ multiplex PCR, and its TCRdb copy is limited to in-frame clones, with some not included. The sample carries 25,000 to 35,000 clones, approximately 80% recorded once. Here the sequenced sample was CD4+ T cells from blood, taken before the fourth cycle of nivolumab. Every receptor here comes from a human donor with classical Hodgkin lymphoma.

DNA for the CDR3: TGTGCCAGCAGCGTAGACGGGCATCAGCCCCAGCATTTT. Protein sequence: CASSVDGHQPQHF. The chain links TRBV9 to TRBJ1-5; no reliable D call. The CDR3 has 13 amino acids. Trimming removed 0 bases at V and 5 bases at J, with 6 bases between. Looked up from germline, CDR1 is SGDLS and CDR2 is YYNGEE.

This clone was seen just once. The CDR3 protein is CASSLTTSGGIRYNEQFF. The CDR3 nucleotides read TGCGCCAGCAGCTTGACGACTAGCGGGGGGATCCGCTACAATGAGCAGTTCTTC. The rearrangement uses TRBV5-1 and TRBJ2-1; 13 bases are shared with TRBD2. The CDR3 consists of 18 residues. Germline V gene sequence: CDR1 SGHRS, CDR2 YFSETQ. The J segment lost 3 bases and the V segment lost 1 base, leaving 7 bases of the junction unmatched.

CDR3 sequence: CASSEARGTQYF. CDR3 DNA sequence: TGTGCCAGCAGTGAAGCGCGGGGGACCCAGTACTTC. This chain connects TRBV2 to TRBJ2-5; maybe TRBD2 (6 bases). Per the germline V gene, CDR1 is SNHLY and CDR2 is FYNNEI. Trimming pared 0 bases from V and 7 bases from J, leaving 6 bases between. The CDR3 totals 12 residues.

The V gene is TRBV5-1, the J gene TRBJ1-5, with 8 bases that match TRBD1. The CDR3 consists of 13 residues. J gave up 5 bases and V 4 bases, and 2 bases lay outside the gene matches. Looked up from germline, CDR1 is SGHRS and CDR2 is YFSETQ. This CDR3 reads CASSPGQDQPQHF. The CDR3 DNA reads as TGCGCCAGCAGCCCGGGACAGGATCAGCCCCAGCATTTT. The full variable domain, with the rest looked up from reference TRBV5-1 and TRBJ1-5, is KAGVTQTPRYLIKTRGQQVTLSCSPISGHRSVSWYQQTPGQGLQFLFEYFSETQRNKGNFPGRFSGRQFSNSRSEMNVSTLELGDSALYLCASSPGQDQPQHFGDGTRLSIL.

The chain carries TRBV15 and TRBJ2-1; D not certain. V lost 0 bases to trimming and J lost 2 bases, with 14 bases between them. CDR1 and CDR2 (germline): LNHNV, YYDKDF (reference sequence). CDR3 size: 17 residues. CDR3 amino acids: CATSREAGITTYNEQFF. CDR3 sequence (DNA): TGTGCCACCAGCAGAGAGGCCGGCATAACCACCTACAATGAGCAGTTCTTC.

The chain recombines TRBV6-4 with TRBJ1-5, with a tentative D call TRBD1 (6 bases). CDR3 length: 18 amino acids. Deletions cut 0 bases from V and 3 bases from J, with 18 bases between. Germline V gene lookup returns CDR1 MRHNA and CDR2 SNTAGT. The CDR3 region has the DNA TGTGCCAGCAGTGACTCAGGGGGGGCCTCTTGGGACAATCAGCCCCAGCATTTT. Translated, it gives CASSDSGGASWDNQPQHF.

This chain uses TRBV5-1 with TRBJ2-7, with D hard to call. Germline CDR1 and CDR2: SGHRS and YFSETQ. CDR3 length: 12 amino acids. Trimming stripped 5 bases from V and 5 bases from J, with 11 bases between. CDR3 in amino acids: CASSLGLNEQYF. In DNA, the CDR3 is TGCGCCAGCAGTTTAGGGTTGAACGAGCAGTACTTC.

This sequence joins TRBV7-9 and TRBJ1-1; TRBD1 might be the D (5 bases). Germline V CDR1 and CDR2: SEHNR, FQNEAQ (reference sequence). The CDR3 loop spans 14 amino acids. V lost 5 bases and J lost 2, with 12 bases in between. CDR3 in DNA: TGTGCCAGCAGCCCGAAAAGGACAAACACTGAAGCTTTCTTT. Residues: CASSPKRTNTEAFF.

The gene calls are TRBV5-1 and TRBJ2-2, with 8 nucleotides matching TRBD1. The CDR3 spans 15 residues. Germline V gene sequence: CDR1 SGHRS, CDR2 YFSETQ. The J segment lost 5 bases and the V segment lost 6 bases, leaving 9 bases of the junction unmatched. In DNA, the CDR3 is TGCGCCAGCACCCTGACAGGGGCGGGGACCGGGGAGCTGTTTTTT. It codes for CASTLTGAGTGELFF.

In DNA, the CDR3 is TGTGCCAGCAGCTTAGCCCGACTAGCGGAGGCCCATACGCAGTATTTT. Translating it yields CASSLARLAEAHTQYF. This chain connects TRBV7-9 to TRBJ2-3; 9 bases align to TRBD2. The V gene end was trimmed by 0 bases and the J gene end by 7 bases; junction bases not matched to a gene: 8. Germline loops: CDR1 SEHNR, CDR2 FQNEAQ (reference sequence). This CDR3 is 16 amino acids long.

In this sample, this clone turned up once. This rearrangement joins TRBV5-1 to TRBJ2-2, with D possibly being TRBD1 (6 bases). The length of the CDR3 is 14 residues. The V gene's germline CDR1 is SGHRS and CDR2 YFSETQ. V gave up 8 bases and J gave up 6 bases, with 17 bases separating them. The CDR3 nucleotides are TGCGCCAGTACTGGGGGCGCTCTGGCCGGGGAGCTGTTTTTT. It is translated as CASTGGALAGELFF.

For this clone: Within the sample, other DNA sequences also encode this same CDR3. The gene calls are TRBV5-1 and TRBJ1-1; a weak D match, TRBD1 (5 bases). V lost 5 bases and J 1 base, leaving 9 bases between the germline ends. Germline-derived CDR1 and CDR2 are SGHRS and YFSETQ. The CDR3 length is 13 residues. CDR3: CASSRGTNTEAFF. CDR3 bases: TGCGCCAGCAGTCGGGGGACGAACACTGAAGCTTTCTTT.

This sequence joins TRBV5-1 and TRBJ2-7; tentatively, D is TRBD1 (6 bases). This CDR3 is 14 amino acids long. The ends were cut back, 4 bases at V and 5 bases at J, with 16 bases in the middle. Germline CDR1 SGHRS, CDR2 YFSETQ. CDR3 DNA sequence: TGCGCCAGCAGCGAGAACAGGGTTGTTAACGAGCAGTACTTC. It codes for CASSENRVVNEQYF.

The rearrangement uses TRBV5-1 and TRBJ2-7, with TRBD1 identical over 7 bases. Germline V gives CDR1 SGHRS, CDR2 YFSETQ. After removal of 4 bases from V and 4 bases from J, the junction contained 5 bases not matched to a gene. This CDR3 region has 13 residues. The CDR3 is CASSLYRGYEQYF. CDR3 coding DNA: TGCGCCAGCAGCCTTTACAGGGGATACGAGCAGTACTTC.

This clone was observed a handful of times. This chain links TRBV6-1 with TRBJ2-7, with D possibly TRBD1 on 5 matching bases. CDR1 and CDR2 (germline): MNHNS, SASEGT. The CDR3 runs 13 residues. The ends were cut back, 4 bases at V and 2 bases at J, with 9 bases in the middle. The CDR3 DNA follows: TGTGCCAGCAGTGTCGCAGGGACCTACGAGCAGTACTTC. It specifies CASSVAGTYEQYF.

The J gene is TRBJ2-1, the V gene TRBV7-9, with 12 bases identical to TRBD2. The CDR3 spans 15 residues. Germline V lookup: CDR1 SEHNR, CDR2 FQNEAQ (reference sequence). V lost 5 bases to trimming and J lost 3 bases; unmatched junction nucleotides: 2. CDR3 sequence: CASSTSGGIYNEQFF. The DNA of the CDR3 is TGTGCCAGCAGCACTAGCGGGGGGATCTACAATGAGCAGTTCTTC.

The CDR3: CSVGRGIDQPQHF. The CDR3 DNA reads TGCAGCGTTGGTCGGGGGATTGATCAGCCCCAGCATTTT. The chain has TRBV29-1 and TRBJ1-5, with D maybe TRBD1 (5 bases). CDR3 length: 13 amino acids. Per germline, CDR1 SQVTM and CDR2 ANQGSEA. V was cut by 4 bases and J by 5 bases, with 12 bases left in between.

V gene TRBV6-5 combines with J gene TRBJ2-6, with D hard to call. Germline loops: CDR1 MNHEY, CDR2 SVGAGI. The CDR3 spans 15 residues. Deletions cut 6 bases from V and 1 base from J, with 10 bases between. The CDR3 here is CASSTLGSGANVLTF. The DNA of the CDR3 is TGTGCCAGCAGCACCTTAGGTTCTGGGGCCAACGTCCTGACTTTC.

This chain links TRBV4-2 with TRBJ2-3, with a weak D call TRBD2 (6 bases). V was shortened by 1 base and J by 2 bases, with 16 bases between the two germline ends. The CDR3 consists of 17 residues. Germline V CDR1 and CDR2: LGHNA, YNFKEQ. The CDR3 is CASSQGLEIGPTDTQYF. CDR3 nucleotides: TGTGCCAGCAGCCAAGGACTAGAAATTGGCCCCACAGATACGCAGTATTTT.

The CDR3 here is CASSFSSRGQGTEAFF. The CDR3 DNA sequence: TGTGCCAGCAGTTTTAGTTCCCGCGGACAGGGCACTGAAGCTTTCTTT. This chain connects TRBV28 to TRBJ1-1; TRBD1 aligns across 8 bases. V lost 3 bases and J lost 4; bases outside the gene matches: 10. This CDR3 is built from 16 residues. CDR1 is MDHEN, CDR2 SYDVKM, per germline. Variable domain in full (rest from reference TRBV28 and TRBJ1-1): DVKVTQSSRYLVKRTGEKVFLECVQDMDHENMFWYRQDPGLGLRLIYFSYDVKMKEKGDIPEGYSVSREKKERFSLILESASTNQTSMYLCASSFSSRGQGTEAFFGQGTRLTVV.

The chain recombines TRBV28 with TRBJ1-2, with a possible D match to TRBD1 (6 bases). CDR1 and CDR2 from the germline V gene are MDHEN and SYDVKM. The ends were cut back, 2 bases at V and 4 bases at J, with 17 bases in the middle. The CDR3 spans 16 residues. The CDR3 DNA follows: TGTGCCAGCAGTTTAGCTGGGGGGGCCCGGGTCTATGGCTACACCTTC. It yields the protein CASSLAGGARVYGYTF.

In its sample, this clone was seen a few times. V gene TRBV7-9 combines with J gene TRBJ1-5; tentative D call: TRBD1 (5 bases). Trimming removed 8 bases from V and 1 base from J, with 12 bases in between. Germline CDR1 is SEHNR and CDR2 is FQNEAQ (reference sequence). CDR3 size: 14 residues. CDR3 sequence reads: CASGRGRSNQPQHF. CDR3 sequence (DNA): TGTGCCAGCGGTCGGGGGAGGAGCAATCAGCCCCAGCATTTT.

The rearrangement joins TRBV5-4 to TRBJ2-1; D remains ambiguous. The V and J ends lost 3 bases and 9 bases respectively, with 10 bases between them. This CDR3 has 12 residues. The germline V gene has CDR1 SGHNT and CDR2 YYREEE (reference sequence). CDR3 nucleotide sequence: TGTGCCAGCAGCTCATTATCGGGTGAGCAGTTCTTC. Its protein is CASSSLSGEQFF.